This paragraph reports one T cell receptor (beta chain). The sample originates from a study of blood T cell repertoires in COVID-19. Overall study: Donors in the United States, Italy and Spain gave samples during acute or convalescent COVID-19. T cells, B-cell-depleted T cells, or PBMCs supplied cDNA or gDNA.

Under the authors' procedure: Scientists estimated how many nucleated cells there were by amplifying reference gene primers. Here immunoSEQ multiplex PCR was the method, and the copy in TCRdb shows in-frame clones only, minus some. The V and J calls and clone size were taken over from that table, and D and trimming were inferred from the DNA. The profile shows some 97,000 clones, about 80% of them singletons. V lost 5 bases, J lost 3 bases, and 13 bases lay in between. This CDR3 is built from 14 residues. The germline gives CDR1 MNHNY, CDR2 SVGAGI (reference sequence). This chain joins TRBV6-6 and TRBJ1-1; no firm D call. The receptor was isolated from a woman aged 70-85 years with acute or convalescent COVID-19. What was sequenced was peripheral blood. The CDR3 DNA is TGTGCCAGCAGTCTAAGGACTAGGGACACTGAAGCTTTCTTT. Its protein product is CASSLRTRDTEAFF.